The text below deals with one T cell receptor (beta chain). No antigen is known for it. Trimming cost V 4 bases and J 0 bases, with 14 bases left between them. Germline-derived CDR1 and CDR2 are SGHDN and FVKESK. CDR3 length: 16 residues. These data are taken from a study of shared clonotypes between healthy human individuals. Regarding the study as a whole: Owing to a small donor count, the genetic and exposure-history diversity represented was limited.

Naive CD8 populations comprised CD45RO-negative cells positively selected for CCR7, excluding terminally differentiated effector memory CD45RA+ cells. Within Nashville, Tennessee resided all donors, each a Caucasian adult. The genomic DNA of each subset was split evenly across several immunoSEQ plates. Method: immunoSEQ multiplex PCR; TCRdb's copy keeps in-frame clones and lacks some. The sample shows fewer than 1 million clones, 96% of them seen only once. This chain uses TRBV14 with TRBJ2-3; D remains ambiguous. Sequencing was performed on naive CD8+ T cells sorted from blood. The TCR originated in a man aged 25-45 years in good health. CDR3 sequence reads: CASSPIGPSSTDTQYF. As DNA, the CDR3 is TGTGCCAGCAGCCCAATAGGGCCTTCTAGCACAGATACGCAGTATTTT.